Shown below are 30 T cell receptor beta chains from a single sample sequenced in a study of cytomegalovirus exposure and HLA in healthy donors. Researchers ran the PCR with 60 Vbeta and 13 Jbeta primers. Libraries were prepared by immunoSEQ multiplex PCR; TCRdb keeps only in-frame clonotypes and omits some of them. The table has around 70,000 clones, about nine tenths seen once. Sequenced input: PBMCs. These TCRs come from a woman aged 25 to 45 in good health and CMV-seronegative.

The CDR3: CASSLGGTGNTEAFF. The DNA for the CDR3 is TGTGCCAGCAGCTTAGGGGGGACAGGAAACACTGAAGCTTTCTTT. V is TRBV11-2 and J is TRBJ1-1, with 8 bases matching TRBD1. Looked up from germline, CDR1 is SGHAT and CDR2 is FQNNGV. The ends lost 1 base at V and 2 bases at J; junction bases unmatched: 3. This CDR3 is 15 amino acids long.

This clone was observed once. V usage is TRBV7-9 and J usage is TRBJ2-5; the match to TRBD1 covers 11 bases. In germline, CDR1 is SEHNR, CDR2 FQNEAQ (reference sequence). J was trimmed by 1 base and V by 4 bases; bases with no gene match: 5. The CDR3 has 16 residues. CDR3 nucleotide sequence: TGTGCCAGCAGCTCCGGACAGGGGGCTGGCCAAGAGACCCAGTACTTC. It yields the protein CASSSGQGAGQETQYF.

This clone occurred once. The rearrangement links TRBV7-2 to TRBJ2-1, with D unclear. Germline V lookup: CDR1 SGHTA, CDR2 FQGNSA. The V and J ends lost 5 bases and 2 bases respectively, with 10 bases between them. This CDR3 is 14 amino acids long. CDR3 sequence (DNA): TGTGCCAGCAGCCCGCCGGTCCCCTACAATGAGCAGTTCTTC. Translating it yields CASSPPVPYNEQFF.

This clone was seen only once. This rearrangement joins TRBV7-9 to TRBJ2-2; 9 positions agree with TRBD2. CDR3 length equals 17 residues. Looked up from germline, CDR1 is SEHNR and CDR2 is FQNEAQ (reference sequence). The ends lost 5 bases at V and 5 bases at J; junction bases unmatched: 12. The CDR3 region is CASSLPVSGRGTGELFF. CDR3 in DNA: TGTGCCAGCAGCCTTCCAGTTAGCGGGAGAGGTACCGGGGAGCTGTTTTTT.

V and J are TRBV13 and TRBJ2-1; D is perhaps TRBD2 (6 bases). The germline CDR1 and CDR2 sequences are PRHDT and FYEKMQ (reference sequence). The CDR3 is 15 residues long. V lost 0 bases to trimming and J lost 5 bases, with 11 bases between them. The CDR3 nucleotides read TGTGCCAGCAGCTTAGGACATAGCGGAAACAATGAGCAGTTCTTC. Its translation: CASSLGHSGNNEQFF. The whole variable domain, filled in from reference TRBV13 and TRBJ2-1, reads AAGVIQSPRHLIKEKRETATLKCYPIPRHDTVYWYQQGPGQDPQFLISFYEKMQSDKGSIPDRFSAQQFSDYHSELNMSSLELGDSALYFCASSLGHSGNNEQFFGPGTRLTVL.

The chain recombines TRBV19 with TRBJ2-7; 7 bases match TRBD2. The CDR3 runs to 14 residues. From germline, CDR1 is LNHDA and CDR2 SQIVND (reference sequence). After removal of 5 bases from V and 2 bases from J, the junction contained 6 bases not matched to a gene. CDR3 DNA sequence: TGTGCCAGTAGTTCTAGCGGACCCACCTACGAGCAGTACTTC. Translated, it gives CASSSSGPTYEQYF. Drawing the rest from reference TRBV19 and TRBJ2-7, the complete variable domain is DGGITQSPKYLFRKEGQNVTLSCEQNLNHDAMYWYRQDPGQGLRLIYYSQIVNDFQKGDIAEGYSVSREKKESFPLTVTSAQKNPTAFYLCASSSSGPTYEQYFGPGTRLTVT.

CDR3 bases: TGTGCCAGCAGCGTCCGTACCGGGGAGCTGTTTTTT. Its translation: CASSVRTGELFF. The chain carries TRBV9 and TRBJ2-2; D call uncertain. Germline-derived CDR1 and CDR2 are SGDLS and YYNGEE. V was cut by 2 bases and J by 5 bases, with 4 bases left in between. CDR3 length equals 12 residues. The entire variable domain, with the rest obtained from reference TRBV9 and TRBJ2-2, is as follows: DSGVTQTPKHLITATGQRVTLRCSPRSGDLSVYWYQQSLDQGLQFLIQYYNGEERAKGNILERFSAQQFPDLHSELNLSSLELGDSALYFCASSVRTGELFFGEGSRLTVL.

The rearrangement joins TRBV28 to TRBJ1-1, with D possibly matching TRBD1 (5 bases). V was pared by 1 base and J by 3 bases, with 6 bases between. Germline loops: CDR1 MDHEN, CDR2 SYDVKM. The CDR3 runs 13 residues. CDR3 coding DNA: TGTGCCAGCAGTTTATTAGGGGACACTGAAGCTTTCTTT. It translates to CASSLLGDTEAFF.

The V call is TRBV19, the J call TRBJ2-5; 7 bases fit TRBD2. The junction had 6 bases not matched to a gene; V was cut back by 5 bases and J by 3 bases. CDR3 length: 14 residues. CDR1 and CDR2 from the germline V gene are LNHDA and SQIVND (reference sequence). This chain's CDR3 is CASSAYLAEETQYF. The CDR3 DNA reads TGTGCCAGTAGTGCCTACCTAGCGGAAGAGACCCAGTACTTC.

This rearrangement joins TRBV18 to TRBJ2-1, with D tentatively TRBD2 (6 bases). CDR1 KGHSH and CDR2 LQKENI come from the germline V gene. V lost 4 bases to trimming and J lost 4 bases, with 11 bases between them. This CDR3 has 14 residues. In DNA, the CDR3 is TGTGCCAGCTCACTAGCGGCCTCTTACAATGAGCAGTTCTTC. Translating it yields CASSLAASYNEQFF.

In regard to this clone: An end of the junction differs from the germline gene, which may be a read error. This chain links TRBV7-7 with TRBJ2-3; tentatively, D is TRBD2 (5 bases). Germline CDR1 reads SSHAT; CDR2 reads FNYEAQ (reference sequence). The CDR3 runs 13 residues. The CDR3 reads CASSLAEGDTQYF. The CDR3 DNA follows: TGTGCTAGCAGCTTAGCCGAGGGAGATACGCAGTATTTT.

The chain carries TRBV20-1 and TRBJ1-1; D unresolved. V gave up 6 bases and J gave up 2 bases, with 7 bases separating them. In germline, CDR1 is DFQATT, CDR2 SNEGSKA (reference sequence). The CDR3 extends over 11 amino acids. The CDR3 sequence: CSAPFNTEAFF. CDR3 nucleotides: TGCAGTGCCCCTTTTAACACTGAAGCTTTCTTT.

This clone was counted once. This rearrangement joins TRBV15 to TRBJ2-5, with D uncertain. Between the trimmed V and J ends, which lost 1 base and 4 bases, there was a span of 13 bases. CDR3 length equals 15 residues. Germline values: CDR1 LNHNV, CDR2 YYDKDF (reference sequence). The CDR3: CATSRVAQYTETQYF. The CDR3 DNA follows: TGTGCCACCAGCAGAGTCGCCCAGTACACAGAGACCCAGTACTTC.

J is TRBJ1-2 and V is TRBV6-1; TRBD1 matches 7 bases. V gave up 4 bases and J gave up 0 bases; unmatched junction bases: 5. This CDR3 spans 15 amino acids. Germline CDR1 reads MNHNS; CDR2 reads SASEGT. CDR3 region: CASSVGTAANYGYTF. Written as DNA, the CDR3 is TGTGCCAGCAGTGTGGGGACAGCAGCTAACTATGGCTACACCTTC.

The chain has TRBV30 and TRBJ1-2, with D hard to call. Trimming removed 1 base at V and 2 bases at J, with 11 bases between. CDR3 length: 14 amino acids. Germline values: CDR1 GTSNPN, CDR2 SVGIG (reference sequence). This CDR3 reads CAWSATEGNYGYTF. CDR3 coding DNA: TGTGCCTGGAGTGCTACAGAGGGCAACTATGGCTACACCTTC.

This sequence joins TRBV13 and TRBJ2-1, with D possibly matching TRBD2 (7 bases). CDR3 size: 16 residues. Trimming shortened V by 5 bases and J by 4 bases, and 18 bases separated the two germline ends. Germline V gives CDR1 PRHDT, CDR2 FYEKMQ (reference sequence). The CDR3 coding sequence is TGTGCCAGCAGCGCCATAATGAGCGGGACATACAATGAGCAGTTCTTC. Protein sequence: CASSAIMSGTYNEQFF. Full variable domain (missing parts from reference TRBV13 and TRBJ2-1): AAGVIQSPRHLIKEKRETATLKCYPIPRHDTVYWYQQGPGQDPQFLISFYEKMQSDKGSIPDRFSAQQFSDYHSELNMSSLELGDSALYFCASSAIMSGTYNEQFFGPGTRLTVL.

The rearrangement uses TRBV10-3 and TRBJ2-3; D not resolved. The V gene lost 10 bases and the J gene lost 2 bases, with 19 bases spanning the gap. Germline V CDR1 and CDR2: ENHRY, SYGVKD. The CDR3 consists of 15 residues. This CDR3 is CASGSPRMPTDTQYF. The CDR3 region has the DNA TGTGCCAGCGGATCCCCCCGTATGCCCACAGATACGCAGTATTTT.

This sequence joins TRBV27 and TRBJ2-3, with D possibly being TRBD2 (5 bases). The CDR3 is 19 residues long. Trimming removed 7 bases at V and 0 bases at J, with 26 bases between. Germline V gives CDR1 MNHEY, CDR2 SMNVEV (reference sequence). The CDR3 protein is CASTTYGKHGPTSTDTQYF. The DNA of the CDR3 is TGTGCCAGCACGACTTACGGGAAACATGGCCCCACTAGCACAGATACGCAGTATTTT.

The genes are TRBV6-1 and TRBJ2-2; 7 bases align to TRBD1. The J segment lost 0 bases and the V segment lost 2 bases, leaving 9 bases of the junction unmatched. CDR1 and CDR2 from the germline V gene are MNHNS and SASEGT. The CDR3 covers 18 residues. The CDR3 DNA sequence: TGTGCCAGCAGTGAACCACCCAGGGGGACAGCGAACACCGGGGAGCTGTTTTTT. It yields the protein CASSEPPRGTANTGELFF.

In this sample, this clone turned up a few times. The chain combines TRBV11-2 with TRBJ1-5; 10 nucleotides align to TRBD1. J lost 8 bases, V lost 1 base, and 2 bases had no gene match. This CDR3 contains 14 residues. Germline CDR1 is SGHAT and CDR2 is FQNNGV. The CDR3 reads CASSLGTGGEPQHF. The CDR3 DNA follows: TGTGCCAGCAGCTTAGGGACAGGGGGGGAGCCCCAGCATTTT.

This chain connects TRBV30 to TRBJ1-3; D is unresolved. V was shortened by 2 bases and J by 3 bases, with 11 bases between the two germline ends. The length of the CDR3 is 14 residues. Germline V gene lookup returns CDR1 GTSNPN and CDR2 SVGIG (reference sequence). CDR3 region: CAWSLPGVGNTIYF. DNA for the CDR3: TGTGCCTGGAGTCTGCCGGGAGTTGGAAACACCATATATTTT.

In this sample, this clone turned up once. J is TRBJ1-2 and V is TRBV6-1; 7 bases are shared with TRBD1. V shed 1 base, J shed 4 bases, and the junction held 6 bases outside the gene matches. This CDR3 has 15 amino acids. The germline gives CDR1 MNHNS, CDR2 SASEGT. CDR3 coding DNA: TGTGCCAGCAGTGAAGAGGCAGGGGGAAGCTATGGCTACACCTTC. Translating gives CASSEEAGGSYGYTF.

The chain recombines TRBV7-2 with TRBJ2-4; D is perhaps TRBD1 (6 bases). Trimming shortened V by 5 bases and J by 4 bases, and 12 bases separated the two germline ends. This CDR3 is built from 14 residues. CDR1 is SGHTA and CDR2 is FQGNSA in the germline V gene. DNA for the CDR3: TGTGCCAGCAGCCCTGGGGACACTAAAAACATTCAGTACTTC. It translates to CASSPGDTKNIQYF.

The V and J genes are TRBV5-4 and TRBJ2-3, with TRBD2 identical over 9 bases. Germline V gene lookup returns CDR1 SGHNT and CDR2 YYREEE (reference sequence). This CDR3 contains 17 residues. V shed 4 bases, J shed 4 bases, and the junction held 13 bases outside the gene matches. The CDR3 nucleotides read TGTGCCAGCAGCCCTGGGGGAGGCGGGAGGGCCTCAGATACGCAGTATTTT. Translating it yields CASSPGGGGRASDTQYF.

The chain carries TRBV4-2 and TRBJ2-2, with D maybe TRBD2 (6 bases). Germline V lookup: CDR1 LGHNA, CDR2 YNFKEQ. V lost 1 base to trimming and J lost 8 bases, with 17 bases between them. The length of the CDR3 is 16 residues. In DNA, the CDR3 is TGTGCCAGCAGCCAAGTTCTAGCGTCCGAAGGGGGGGAGCTGTTTTTT. It codes for CASSQVLASEGGELFF.

CDR3 sequence (DNA): TGTGCCAGCAGCTTAGCACAGAATCCCTACGAGCAGTACTTC. This gives the protein CASSLAQNPYEQYF. V and J are TRBV7-6 and TRBJ2-7; D not resolved. V lost 0 bases, J lost 2 bases, and 8 bases lay in between. The CDR3 extends over 14 amino acids. CDR1 SGHVS and CDR2 FNYEAQ come from the germline V gene. Complete variable domain (other parts from reference TRBV7-6 and TRBJ2-7): GAGVSQSPRYKVTKRGQDVALRCDPISGHVSLYWYRQALGQGPEFLTYFNYEAQQDKSGLPNDRFSAERPEGSISTLTIQRTEQRDSAMYRCASSLAQNPYEQYFGPGTRLTVT.

The V and J genes are TRBV10-3 and TRBJ2-5; TRBD2 is a possible D gene (6 bases). Trimming took 3 bases from V and 5 from J, leaving 16 bases between them. From germline, CDR1 is ENHRY and CDR2 SYGVKD. The CDR3 has 15 amino acids. The chain's CDR3 is CAISDQAGGKETQYF. CDR3 coding DNA: TGTGCCATCAGTGACCAGGCCGGGGGTAAGGAGACCCAGTACTTC.

The rearrangement links TRBV5-1 to TRBJ1-1, with D uncertain. This CDR3 spans 13 amino acids. Germline CDR1 and CDR2: SGHRS and YFSETQ. V was shortened by 5 bases and J by 1 base, with 9 bases between the two germline ends. CDR3 region: CASRGVGNTEAFF. The CDR3 DNA reads as TGCGCCAGCAGGGGCGTGGGGAACACTGAAGCTTTCTTT.

This clone showed up just a few times. This sequence joins TRBV9 and TRBJ1-2, with 11 bases that match TRBD1. The CDR3 length is 17 residues. The V and J ends lost 1 base and 4 bases, in that order; junction bases with no gene match: 9. Germline CDR1 and CDR2: SGDLS and YYNGEE. The CDR3 sequence is CASSVSGTGGRAYGYTF. The CDR3 DNA is TGTGCCAGCAGCGTATCCGGGACAGGGGGTCGAGCCTATGGCTACACCTTC.

The V and J genes are TRBV6-1 and TRBJ2-2, with D maybe TRBD2 (6 bases). Germline CDR1 and CDR2: MNHNS and SASEGT. The CDR3 extends over 16 amino acids. V was clipped by 4 bases and J by 0 bases, with 12 bases between them. The CDR3 DNA sequence: TGTGCCAGCAGTGTCGGGACTGGGACGAACACCGGGGAGCTGTTTTTT. This codes for CASSVGTGTNTGELFF.